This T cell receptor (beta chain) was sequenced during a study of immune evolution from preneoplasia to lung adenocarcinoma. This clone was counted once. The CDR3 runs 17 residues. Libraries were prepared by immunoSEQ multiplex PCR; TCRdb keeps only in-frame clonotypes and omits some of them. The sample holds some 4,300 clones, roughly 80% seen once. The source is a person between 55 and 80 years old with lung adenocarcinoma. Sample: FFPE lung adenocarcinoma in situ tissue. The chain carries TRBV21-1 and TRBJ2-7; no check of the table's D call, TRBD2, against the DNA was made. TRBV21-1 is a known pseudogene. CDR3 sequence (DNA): TGTGCCAGCAGCAAAGCGGGGGAACCGGCGGGGGTCCACGAGCAGTACTTC. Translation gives CASSKAGEPAGVHEQYF.